Each of the 18 T cell receptor beta chains below was sequenced from the same sample in a study of cytotoxic CD8 clonotypes in ibrutinib-treated CLL. Sequencing was performed with immunoSEQ multiplex PCR; in TCRdb, only in-frame clones are kept and a portion is missing. The top ten clones hold about 40% of a sample with 110,000 or so clones, about 58% of them seen once. The source was PBMCs, collected after 24 months of ibrutinib treatment. The receptors derive from a human donor with chronic lymphocytic leukemia.

CDR3 sequence (DNA): TGCGCCAGCAGCTTGAGGGACACCTCCTACAATGAGCAGTTCTTC. It yields the protein CASSLRDTSYNEQFF. This chain uses TRBV5-1 with TRBJ2-1, with D tentatively TRBD1 (6 bases). The CDR3 spans 15 residues. V lost 1 base, J lost 0 bases, and 8 bases lay in between. From germline, CDR1 is SGHRS and CDR2 YFSETQ.

This clone has a count of ten or more. The V call is TRBV6-5, the J call TRBJ1-2, with D tentatively TRBD1 (6 bases). This CDR3 spans 14 amino acids. The germline V gene has CDR1 MNHEY and CDR2 SVGAGI. Trimming took off 9 bases at V and 0 bases at J, with 14 bases between the two ends. In nucleotides, the CDR3 is TGTGCCAGTAGAAGGACAGACTCTAACTATGGCTACACCTTC. Translated: CASRRTDSNYGYTF.

The chain recombines TRBV29-1 with TRBJ2-1; TRBD2 matches 11 bases. The CDR3 consists of 15 residues. CDR1 and CDR2 from the germline V gene are SQVTM and ANQGSEA. With V trimmed by 6 bases and J by 7 bases, 11 bases remained unmatched. The DNA of the CDR3 is TGCAGCGTCATGCCCACTAGCGGGGGCTTAAATGAGCAGTTCTTC. Translated: CSVMPTSGGLNEQFF.

The V call is TRBV6-4, the J call TRBJ2-3, with 9 positions matching TRBD2. Per the germline V gene, CDR1 is MRHNA and CDR2 is SNTAGT. With 4 bases clipped from V and 5 bases from J, the junction kept 7 bases outside the gene matches. The CDR3 covers 15 residues. The CDR3 nucleotides are TGTGCCAGCAGTGCGGGTAGTAGCGGGGGAGATACGCAGTATTTT. It translates to CASSAGSSGGDTQYF.

Worth noting for this clone: The same CDR3 also results from other DNA sequences found in this sample. This rearrangement joins TRBV29-1 to TRBJ2-3; D is uncertain. The CDR3 sequence is 11 residues long. V lost 5 bases to trimming and J lost 0 bases, with 3 bases between them. From germline, CDR1 is SQVTM and CDR2 ANQGSEA. CDR3 sequence (DNA): TGCAGCGTTTCCAGCACAGATACGCAGTATTTT. It yields the protein CSVSSTDTQYF.

This clone appeared many times. The chain joins TRBV28 to TRBJ1-1, with D unclear. The germline gives CDR1 MDHEN, CDR2 SYDVKM. Trimming shortened V by 6 bases and J by 2 bases, and 7 bases separated the two germline ends. This CDR3 region has 12 residues. CDR3 region: CASRTGNTEAFF. In nucleotides, the CDR3 is TGTGCCAGCAGGACGGGCAACACTGAAGCTTTCTTT.

The rearrangement joins TRBV7-3 to TRBJ2-1; D might be TRBD2 (6 bases). Trimming removed 4 bases at V and 5 bases at J, with 9 bases between. This CDR3 region has 13 residues. Germline V gene data show CDR1 as SGHTA and CDR2 as FQGTGA. The CDR3 DNA follows: TGTGCCAGCAGCTCGGGACTTAACAATGAGCAGTTCTTC. Amino acids: CASSSGLNNEQFF.

The rearrangement links TRBV6-5 to TRBJ2-2; 9 bases are shared with TRBD1. Looked up from germline, CDR1 is MNHEY and CDR2 is SVGAGI. This CDR3 comprises 15 residues. J gave up 6 bases and V 5 bases, and 7 bases lay outside the gene matches. CDR3 nucleotides: TGTGCCAGCAGTACAGGGGGCGAAGGGTCCGGGGAGCTGTTTTTT. It specifies CASSTGGEGSGELFF.

The chain is built from TRBV29-1 and TRBJ2-5; TRBD1 agrees at 12 bases. Germline CDR1 and CDR2: SQVTM and ANQGSEA. The ends lost 3 bases at V and 14 bases at J; junction bases unmatched: 10. The CDR3 covers 13 residues. As DNA, the CDR3 is TGCAGCGTTGAGCCGGGACAGGGGGCCCCTCCTTACTTC. Translation gives CSVEPGQGAPPYF. Looking up the rest from reference TRBV29-1 and TRBJ2-5 gives the full variable domain: SAVISQKPSRDICQRGTSLTIQCQVDSQVTMMFWYRQQPGQSLTLIATANQGSEATYESGFVIDKFPISRPNLTFSTLTVSNMSPEDSSIYLCSVEPGQGAPPYFGPGTRLLVL.

The chain joins TRBV19 to TRBJ2-2; tentative D call: TRBD2 (5 bases). With 3 bases removed from V and 6 bases from J, the gap between germline ends came to 17 bases. This CDR3 spans 16 amino acids. Germline values: CDR1 LNHDA, CDR2 SQIVND (reference sequence). The CDR3 sequence is CASSITGGLAPGELFF. In nucleotides, the CDR3 is TGTGCCAGTAGTATTACGGGCGGGCTGGCACCCGGGGAGCTGTTTTTT.

The V and J genes are TRBV7-6 and TRBJ2-7, with 8 bases matching TRBD2. V lost 4 bases and J lost 5; bases outside the gene matches: 7. The CDR3 length is 14 residues. Germline V gene lookup returns CDR1 SGHVS and CDR2 FNYEAQ. The CDR3 spells CASSSRSGVNEQYF. CDR3 in DNA: TGTGCCAGCAGCTCTCGTAGCGGGGTCAACGAGCAGTACTTC.

The count of this clone is one. This sequence joins TRBV4-1 and TRBJ2-3, with D perhaps TRBD2 (6 bases). V shed 5 bases and J shed 3 bases, with 18 bases lying between them. CDR1 and CDR2 (germline): MGHRA, YSYEKL. The CDR3 totals 16 residues. CDR3 coding DNA: TGCGCCAGCAGCGGAGGATTAGCGGTCTATACAGATACGCAGTATTTT. Residues: CASSGGLAVYTDTQYF.

This clone was counted between two and nine times. The V and J genes are TRBV11-1 and TRBJ2-3; the D gene could be TRBD1 or TRBD2 (5 bases each). CDR3 size: 15 residues. V was pared by 0 bases and J by 4 bases, with 11 bases between. Germline-derived CDR1 and CDR2 are SGHAT and FQDESV (reference sequence). This CDR3 is CASSLAGDYSDTQYF. CDR3 coding DNA: TGTGCCAGCAGCTTAGCGGGGGATTATTCAGATACGCAGTATTTT. Full variable domain (missing parts from reference TRBV11-1 and TRBJ2-3): EAEVAQSPRYKITEKSQAVAFWCDPISGHATLYWYRQILGQGPELLVQFQDESVVDDSQLPKDRFSAERLKGVDSTLKIQPAELGDSAMYLCASSLAGDYSDTQYFGPGTRLTVL.

J is TRBJ2-7 and V is TRBV7-6, with unresolved D. The CDR3 loop spans 13 amino acids. CDR1 SGHVS and CDR2 FNYEAQ come from the germline V gene. V was pared by 5 bases and J by 6 bases, with 14 bases between. The CDR3 sequence is CASSQQTMAEQYF. In DNA form, the CDR3 reads TGTGCCAGCAGCCAGCAAACTATGGCCGAGCAGTACTTC.

The chain couples TRBV4-2 to TRBJ1-1; perhaps TRBD1 as D (5 bases). Per the germline V gene, CDR1 is LGHNA and CDR2 is YNFKEQ. The V gene lost 0 bases and the J gene lost 6 bases, with 14 bases spanning the gap. The CDR3 has 15 residues. CDR3 nucleotides: TGTGCCAGCAGCCAAGATTACGGGGGAATCGCTGAAGCTTTCTTT. Translating it yields CASSQDYGGIAEAFF.

This chain uses TRBV30 with TRBJ1-2; TRBD1 matches 10 bases. This CDR3 has 16 residues. The V gene's germline CDR1 is GTSNPN and CDR2 SVGIG (reference sequence). The ends lost 0 bases at V and 5 bases at J; junction bases unmatched: 9. The CDR3 DNA reads TGTGCCTGGAGTGTATTGACAGGGGGCGCGGATTATGGCTACACCTTC. Translation gives CAWSVLTGGADYGYTF.

The rearrangement uses TRBV5-1 and TRBJ2-5, with a tentative D call TRBD1 (5 bases). The CDR3 sequence is 12 residues long. Trimming shortened V by 5 bases and J by 2 bases, and 7 bases separated the two germline ends. CDR1 is SGHRS, CDR2 YFSETQ, per germline. The CDR3 region is CASRRGQETQYF. The CDR3 DNA is TGCGCCAGCAGAAGGGGTCAAGAGACCCAGTACTTC. The full variable domain, rest sourced from reference TRBV5-1 and TRBJ2-5, is KAGVTQTPRYLIKTRGQQVTLSCSPISGHRSVSWYQQTPGQGLQFLFEYFSETQRNKGNFPGRFSGRQFSNSRSEMNVSTLELGDSALYLCASRRGQETQYFGPGTRLLVL.

The chain couples TRBV11-3 to TRBJ2-3; perhaps TRBD1 as D (5 bases). Per the germline V gene, CDR1 is SGHNT and CDR2 is YENEEA. V was trimmed by 5 bases and J by 1 base, leaving 13 bases between them. The CDR3 runs to 15 residues. CDR3 residues: CASSIRERGTDTQYF. The CDR3 DNA reads TGTGCCAGCAGCATCAGGGAAAGGGGCACAGATACGCAGTATTTT.